This TCR beta chain derives from a study of shared clonotypes between healthy human individuals. Findings and caveats of the study: Donors were few, which limited the genetic and exposure-history diversity represented. Naive subsets usually exceeded memory subsets in estimated richness. All-four-donor shared clonotypes had higher generation probabilities than non-shared clonotypes did. Around 4.7% of naive CD4 clonotypes were shared across four donors.

Notes on this clone: Its target is unknown.

Profiling relied on immunoSEQ multiplex PCR, and the TCRdb table lists in-frame clones only, not all of them. The sample has about 1 million clones; 60% to 80% are singletons. The sample consisted of memory CD4+ T cells sorted from blood. Subset: CD45RA-negative fraction. The sequence came from a man between 18 and 29 years old in good health.

CDR3 in amino acids: CASSLGDSWVGEKLFF. Here the CDR3 DNA reads TGCGCCAGCAGCTTGGGGGACAGCTGGGTCGGAGAAAAACTGTTTTTT. The chain recombines TRBV5-1 with TRBJ1-4; the match to TRBD1 covers 7 bases. Trimming at V came to 0 bases and at J to 8 bases, leaving 10 bases not matched to a gene. The CDR3 is 16 amino acids. Germline assignment: CDR1 SGHRS and CDR2 YFSETQ.